The 10 T cell receptor beta chains reported below all come from one sample, sequenced in a study of T cells in Graves' hyperthyroidism and ophthalmopathy. Amplification yielded TCR beta CDR3 regions, with RNA transcripts as the source. A first-round RT-PCR of the TCR CDR3 used the HTBI primer set. Each CDR3 protein is one row after TCRdb ran MiXCR on the multiplex PCR reads. The sample comprises around 690,000 distinct CDR3 sequences, around 15% of which are singletons, and 15% to 19% rests with the top ten. The specimen sequenced was blood. These receptors came from a man aged 45-65 years with Graves' hyperthyroidism.

At least ten counts were recorded for this clonotype. V is TRBV5-1 and J is TRBJ2-7, with 12 nucleotides matching TRBD2. CDR1 is SGHRS, CDR2 YFSETQ, per germline. The CDR3 sequence is 15 residues long. V shed 3 bases, J shed 7 bases, and the junction held 8 bases outside the gene matches. The CDR3 loop is CASSWTSGTPLEQYF. The DNA of the CDR3 is TGCGCCAGCAGCTGGACTAGCGGGACCCCTCTGGAGCAGTACTTC. Using reference TRBV5-1 and TRBJ2-7 for the parts outside the CDR3, the full variable domain is KAGVTQTPRYLIKTRGQQVTLSCSPISGHRSVSWYQQTPGQGLQFLFEYFSETQRNKGNFPGRFSGRQFSNSRSEMNVSTLELGDSALYLCASSWTSGTPLEQYFGPGTRLTVT.

This clonotype was recorded at least ten times. This chain connects TRBV2 to TRBJ1-5; D is perhaps TRBD1 (6 bases). Germline V gene sequence: CDR1 SNHLY, CDR2 FYNNEI. This CDR3 comprises 18 residues. Trimming cost V 2 bases and J 6 bases, with 23 bases left between them. CDR3 residues: CASSEYRTGGGRSQPQHF. In nucleotides, the CDR3 is TGTGCCAGCAGTGAATATCGGACTGGCGGGGGGCGAAGTCAGCCCCAGCATTTT.

The chain couples TRBV7-6 to TRBJ2-1, with no clear D. V lost 5 bases and J 0 bases, leaving 17 bases between the germline ends. The CDR3 has 17 residues. The germline CDR1 and CDR2 sequences are SGHVS and FNYEAQ. This chain's CDR3 is CASSAAGPRSSYNEQFF. CDR3 DNA: TGTGCCAGCAGCGCTGCCGGGCCGCGGAGCTCCTACAATGAGCAGTTCTTC.

The J gene is TRBJ2-5, the V gene TRBV2, with TRBD1 matching over 7 bases. This CDR3 region has 14 residues. Trimming at V came to 10 bases and at J to 2 bases, leaving 10 bases not matched to a gene. Per germline, CDR1 SNHLY and CDR2 FYNNEI. In nucleotides, the CDR3 is TGTGCCAACCAACAGGGGACAACACAAGAGACCCAGTACTTC. Translated: CANQQGTTQETQYF.

The genes are TRBV12-3 or TRBV12-4 and TRBJ2-5; the match to TRBD2 covers 8 bases. With 2 bases clipped from V and 5 bases from J, the junction kept 7 bases outside the gene matches. The CDR3 length is 15 residues. CDR3 DNA sequence: TGTGCCAGCAGTTTAAGGGCGGGAGGCTCGGAGACCCAGTACTTC. This encodes CASSLRAGGSETQYF.

In its sample, this clonotype was seen many times. This chain joins TRBV11-2 and TRBJ2-7; maybe TRBD1 (6 bases). Germline V gene data show CDR1 as SGHAT and CDR2 as FQNNGV. Trimming cost V 3 bases and J 5 bases, with 14 bases left between them. CDR3 length equals 14 residues. DNA for the CDR3: TGTGCCAGCAGCTTTGGGGTAGGGGACAACGAGCAGTACTTC. It translates to CASSFGVGDNEQYF.

Remarks on this clonotype: A clone one base away is much larger, so this may be a read error. J is TRBJ1-3 and V is TRBV6-5; D gene unclear. The V and J ends lost 1 base and 1 base respectively, with 8 bases between them. There are 15 residues in the CDR3. Germline V gene lookup returns CDR1 MNHEY and CDR2 SVGAGI. Here the CDR3 reads CASSYWSGSGNTIYF. DNA for the CDR3: TGTGCCAGCAGTTACTGGTCAGGATCTGGAAACACCATATATTTT.

J is TRBJ2-7 and V is TRBV19; D is undetermined. Trimming took off 5 bases at V and 2 bases at J, with 16 bases between the two ends. This CDR3 comprises 15 residues. Germline V gene sequence: CDR1 LNHDA, CDR2 SQIVND (reference sequence). The CDR3 coding sequence is TGTGCCAGTAGTGCCGCGACTTCCACTACCTACGAGCAGTACTTC. Its translation: CASSAATSTTYEQYF.

This clonotype has ten or more counts. This chain joins TRBV13 and TRBJ1-2; TRBD1 aligns across 9 bases. This CDR3 has 18 amino acids. V shed 4 bases and J 2 bases; nucleotides not matched to a gene: 14. Germline CDR1 reads PRHDT; CDR2 reads FYEKMQ (reference sequence). The CDR3 bases are TGTGCCAGCAGCTCCTTCCTTTCCGGGACAGGGCCCAACTATGGCTACACCTTC. The encoded protein is CASSSFLSGTGPNYGYTF. The whole variable domain, filled in from reference TRBV13 and TRBJ1-2, reads AAGVIQSPRHLIKEKRETATLKCYPIPRHDTVYWYQQGPGQDPQFLISFYEKMQSDKGSIPDRFSAQQFSDYHSELNMSSLELGDSALYFCASSSFLSGTGPNYGYTFGSGTRLTVV.

This clonotype was counted a few times. The chain combines TRBV9 with TRBJ2-5, with 7 bases fitting TRBD2. This CDR3 region has 14 residues. Germline-derived CDR1 and CDR2 are SGDLS and YYNGEE. Trimming cost V 4 bases and J 4 bases; bases outside gene matches: 7. The DNA for the CDR3 is TGTGCCAGCAGCATAGGGCCGGGAGGAGAGACCCAGTACTTC. Encoded protein: CASSIGPGGETQYF.